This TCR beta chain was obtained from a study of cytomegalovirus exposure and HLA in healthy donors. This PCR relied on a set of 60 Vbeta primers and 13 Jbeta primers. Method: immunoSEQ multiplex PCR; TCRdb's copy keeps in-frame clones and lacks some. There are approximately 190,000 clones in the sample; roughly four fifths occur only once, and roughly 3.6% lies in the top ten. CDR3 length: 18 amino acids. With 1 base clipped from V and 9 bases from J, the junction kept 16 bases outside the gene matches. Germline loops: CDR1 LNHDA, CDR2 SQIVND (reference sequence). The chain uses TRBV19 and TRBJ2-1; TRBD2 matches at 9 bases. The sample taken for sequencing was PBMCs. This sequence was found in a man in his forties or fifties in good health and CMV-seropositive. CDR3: CASSIGGSGRRGNFEQFF. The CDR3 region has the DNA TGTGCCAGTAGTATAGGGGGTAGCGGGAGACGAGGTAACTTTGAGCAGTTCTTC.